These 30 T cell receptor beta chains originate from one sample sequenced in a study of blood T cell repertoires in COVID-19. This table comes from immunoSEQ multiplex PCR, and its TCRdb copy is limited to in-frame clones, with some not included. The sample holds about 100,000 clones, more than 75% seen once. Specimen: peripheral blood. The receptor source for this set is a man in his sixties with acute or convalescent COVID-19.

The chain recombines TRBV9 with TRBJ1-6, with a weak D call TRBD1 (5 bases). The CDR3 sequence is 14 residues long. V lost 4 bases to trimming and J lost 9 bases, with 14 bases between them. In germline, CDR1 is SGDLS, CDR2 YYNGEE. The CDR3 region is CASSPRGSGSPLHF. The DNA for the CDR3 is TGTGCCAGCAGCCCCCGGGGGAGCGGTTCACCCCTCCACTTT.

As to this clone: The same CDR3 is also encoded by other DNA sequences in this sample. The chain combines TRBV5-1 with TRBJ2-5, with 9 bases that match TRBD1. The CDR3 is 15 amino acids. Germline V gene lookup returns CDR1 SGHRS and CDR2 YFSETQ. Trimming removed 2 bases from V and 4 bases from J; junction bases left unmatched: 6. As DNA, the CDR3 is TGCGCCAGCAGCTTTCTACAGGGGGCGGGAGAGACCCAGTACTTC. As protein: CASSFLQGAGETQYF.

This clone was picked up a small number of times. CDR3 protein: CASSLVPQSYNEQFF. The CDR3, as DNA: TGTGCCAGCAGCTTAGTCCCCCAGTCCTACAATGAGCAGTTCTTC. The rearrangement joins TRBV11-2 to TRBJ2-1; D is undetermined. Deletions cut 1 base from V and 1 base from J, with 8 bases between. The CDR3 is 15 residues long. The V gene's germline CDR1 is SGHAT and CDR2 FQNNGV.

The rearrangement uses TRBV25-1 and TRBJ2-2; maybe TRBD1 (5 bases). This CDR3 spans 14 amino acids. CDR1 MGHDK and CDR2 SYGVNS come from the germline V gene. Between the trimmed V and J ends, which lost 5 bases and 7 bases, there was a span of 14 bases. The CDR3 region has the DNA TGTGCCAGCAGTTTCTGGGGCCGGAACGGGGAGCTGTTTTTT. Protein: CASSFWGRNGELFF.

The gene calls are TRBV7-2 and TRBJ1-2; 7 bases map to TRBD1. The V and J ends lost 0 bases and 13 bases, in that order; junction bases with no gene match: 11. The CDR3 consists of 14 residues. The germline V gene encodes CDR1 SGHTA and CDR2 FQGNSA. CDR3 in DNA: TGTGCCAGCAGCTTAGCTTACTCCCAGGGGGTTTCCACCTTC. Amino acids: CASSLAYSQGVSTF.

The chain recombines TRBV24-1 with TRBJ2-1; 8 bases map to TRBD1. CDR1 and CDR2 (germline): KGHDR, SFDVKD. The CDR3 runs 15 residues. With V trimmed by 2 bases and J by 5 bases, 4 bases remained unmatched. The CDR3 DNA is TGTGCCACCAGTGATTATAGGACAGGGAACAATGAGCAGTTCTTC. Its translation: CATSDYRTGNNEQFF.

This chain connects TRBV11-2 to TRBJ1-5, with D perhaps TRBD1 (6 bases). Germline CDR1 is SGHAT and CDR2 is FQNNGV. The length of the CDR3 is 15 residues. Trimming took 4 bases from V and 4 from J, leaving 14 bases between them. CDR3 DNA: TGTGCCAGCAGCTCCCAAGGACAGTCAAATCAGCCCCAGCATTTT. Its protein product is CASSSQGQSNQPQHF. The variable domain in full, completed from reference TRBV11-2 and TRBJ1-5, reads EAGVAQSPRYKIIEKRQSVAFWCNPISGHATLYWYQQILGQGPKLLIQFQNNGVVDDSQLPKDRFSAERLKGVDSTLKIQPAKLEDSAVYLCASSSQGQSNQPQHFGDGTRLSIL.

This chain uses TRBV5-4 with TRBJ1-2; 9 nucleotides align to TRBD1. The CDR3 spans 15 residues. V was clipped by 4 bases and J by 3 bases; unmatched bases: 7. In germline, CDR1 is SGHNT, CDR2 YYREEE (reference sequence). CDR3 region: CASSIRTGVDYGYTF. CDR3 coding DNA: TGTGCCAGCAGCATTCGGACAGGGGTGGACTATGGCTACACCTTC.

The chain's CDR3 is CASSLRGGDYGYTF. The CDR3 DNA reads as TGCGCCAGCAGCTTAAGGGGCGGCGACTATGGCTACACCTTC. V usage is TRBV5-1 and J usage is TRBJ1-2, with D maybe TRBD1 (5 bases). Looked up from germline, CDR1 is SGHRS and CDR2 is YFSETQ. The CDR3 consists of 14 residues. Deletions cut 2 bases from V and 3 bases from J, with 11 bases between.

The chain employs TRBV18 and TRBJ2-2; 14 bases map to TRBD2. The germline V gene encodes CDR1 KGHSH and CDR2 LQKENI. The V gene end was trimmed by 1 base and the J gene end by 3 bases; junction bases not matched to a gene: 7. The CDR3 has 19 residues. The CDR3, as DNA: TGTGCCAGCTCACCACTTCCGGGACTAGCGGGAGCGGACACCGGGGAGCTGTTTTTT. This translates into CASSPLPGLAGADTGELFF.

The chain has TRBV5-4 and TRBJ2-1; 7 bases map to TRBD2. The CDR3 length is 14 residues. V lost 0 bases and J lost 10; bases outside the gene matches: 7. Germline V gene lookup returns CDR1 SGHNT and CDR2 YYREEE (reference sequence). CDR3 loop: CASSLGGLAVEQFF. The CDR3 nucleotides read TGTGCCAGCAGCTTGGGCGGGCTAGCGGTAGAGCAGTTCTTC.

V is TRBV2 and J is TRBJ2-3, with 7 nucleotides matching TRBD2. The ends lost 8 bases at V and 4 bases at J; junction bases unmatched: 12. The germline CDR1 and CDR2 sequences are SNHLY and FYNNEI. The CDR3 has 15 residues. The CDR3 DNA is TGTGCCAGCCAAACTGGGGGGGAGGGCGCAGATACGCAGTATTTT. This sequence encodes CASQTGGEGADTQYF.

J is TRBJ2-7 and V is TRBV18; 8 nucleotides align to TRBD2. Germline trimming cut 4 bases from V and 6 bases from J; bases unmatched to any gene: 11. The CDR3 covers 15 residues. Looked up from germline, CDR1 is KGHSH and CDR2 is LQKENI. DNA for the CDR3: TGTGCCAGCTCACGTTCGGGCGGGAGGCAGGCCGAGCAGTACGTC. Its protein is CASSRSGGRQAEQYV.

The J gene is TRBJ2-1, the V gene TRBV28; perhaps TRBD2 as D (5 bases). Trimming removed 2 bases at V and 4 bases at J, with 9 bases between. CDR3 length equals 14 residues. Germline CDR1 MDHEN, CDR2 SYDVKM. This CDR3 is CASSLVGVYNEQFF. For the CDR3, the DNA is TGTGCCAGCAGTTTAGTCGGGGTTTACAATGAGCAGTTCTTC.

The chain is built from TRBV6-2 or TRBV6-3 and TRBJ2-1; a weak D match, TRBD2 (5 bases). The CDR3 length is 11 residues. V shed 4 bases and J shed 10 bases, with 8 bases lying between them. Looked up from germline, CDR1 is MNHEY and CDR2 is SVGEGT. CDR3 sequence (DNA): TGTGCCAGCAGTTCTTGGGAGGAGCAGTTCTTC. Protein: CASSSWEEQFF.

The chain has TRBV5-1 and TRBJ1-1, with D perhaps TRBD1 (6 bases). The CDR3 is 14 residues long. Germline CDR1 reads SGHRS; CDR2 reads YFSETQ. Trimming took off 4 bases at V and 3 bases at J, with 13 bases between the two ends. This CDR3 is CASSQQGGYTEAFF. The CDR3 DNA reads as TGCGCCAGCAGCCAACAGGGTGGATACACTGAAGCTTTCTTT.

The V and J genes are TRBV11-3 and TRBJ2-1; possibly TRBD2 for D (6 bases). V was clipped by 5 bases and J by 8 bases, with 16 bases between them. The CDR3 is made up of 14 amino acids. Germline lookup yields CDR1 SGHNT and CDR2 YENEEA. The CDR3 sequence: CASSVGLRLHEQFF. The CDR3 DNA is TGTGCCAGCAGCGTGGGACTCCGGCTCCATGAGCAGTTCTTC.

The CDR3 DNA reads TGTGCCAGCAGCCCACCTAGTAATCGAGACGAGCAGTACGTC. Protein sequence: CASSPPSNRDEQYV. The chain links TRBV6-2 or TRBV6-3 to TRBJ2-7; D is unresolved. V dropped 6 bases and J dropped 5 bases, with 17 bases sitting between them. The CDR3 totals 14 residues. Per germline, CDR1 MNHEY and CDR2 SVGEGT.

The chain combines TRBV5-4 with TRBJ1-1, with 7 positions matching TRBD1. This CDR3 comprises 14 residues. V shed 10 bases and J 3 bases; nucleotides not matched to a gene: 12. Germline V lookup: CDR1 SGHNT, CDR2 YYREEE (reference sequence). The CDR3 loop reads CAVETGLRDTEAFF. The CDR3 DNA follows: TGTGCCGTAGAGACAGGGCTAAGGGACACTGAAGCTTTCTTT.

The chain links TRBV20-1 to TRBJ1-5, with D perhaps matching TRBD1 (5 bases). Trimming cost V 3 bases and J 11 bases, with 8 bases left between them. Germline V gene data show CDR1 as DFQATT and CDR2 as SNEGSKA (reference sequence). There are 10 residues in the CDR3. CDR3: CSASARAQHF. The CDR3 DNA is TGCAGTGCTAGTGCCAGGGCCCAGCATTTT.

This clone was found a few times. The chain has TRBV7-8 and TRBJ1-4; possibly TRBD1 for D (5 bases). Germline lookup yields CDR1 SGHVS and CDR2 FQNEAQ. The V and J ends lost 5 bases and 4 bases respectively, with 8 bases between them. CDR3 length equals 13 residues. The CDR3 DNA is TGTGCCAGCAGCAAACAGGTTAATGAAAAACTGTTTTTT. Protein: CASSKQVNEKLFF.

The CDR3 sequence is CASRETGGDYGYTF. As DNA, the CDR3 is TGTGCCAGCAGGGAGACAGGGGGGGACTATGGCTACACCTTC. V usage is TRBV6-5 and J usage is TRBJ1-2; TRBD1 agrees at 9 bases. V lost 6 bases, J lost 3 bases, and 5 bases stayed unmatched. Per germline, CDR1 MNHEY and CDR2 SVGAGI. The CDR3 has 14 amino acids.

The chain links TRBV11-2 to TRBJ1-3; no definite D call. The CDR3 has 14 amino acids. Trimming stripped 5 bases from V and 0 bases from J, with 8 bases between. Germline V gene lookup returns CDR1 SGHAT and CDR2 FQNNGV. CDR3 protein: CASSASNSGNTIYF. Written as DNA, the CDR3 is TGTGCCAGCAGCGCGAGTAACTCTGGAAACACCATATATTTT.

This chain uses TRBV5-1 with TRBJ2-5; TRBD1 is a possible D gene (5 bases). Germline V gene sequence: CDR1 SGHRS, CDR2 YFSETQ. The CDR3 length is 14 residues. The V gene lost 6 bases and the J gene lost 0 bases, with 12 bases spanning the gap. DNA of the CDR3: TGCGCCAGCAACCCAACAGGAAACCAAGAGACCCAGTACTTC. Encoded protein: CASNPTGNQETQYF.

V usage is TRBV3-1 (or the pseudogene TRBV3-2) and J usage is TRBJ1-2; a weak D match, TRBD1 (6 bases). CDR1 is LGHDT and CDR2 is YNNKEL in the germline V gene (reference sequence). This CDR3 contains 14 residues. Trimming cost V 3 bases and J 6 bases, with 14 bases left between them. The CDR3 loop reads CASSQSNRDHGYTF. The CDR3 region has the DNA TGTGCCAGCAGCCAGAGCAACAGGGACCATGGCTACACCTTC.

The V and J genes are TRBV10-1 and TRBJ2-5; D might be TRBD1 (5 bases). The germline CDR1 and CDR2 sequences are WNHNN and SYGVQD (reference sequence). V was trimmed by 3 bases and J by 5 bases, leaving 16 bases between them. The CDR3 is 15 residues long. The CDR3 is CASSDRSAGRETQYF. The CDR3 DNA reads as TGCGCCAGCAGTGATCGGTCGGCAGGGCGGGAGACCCAGTACTTC.

J is TRBJ1-3 and V is TRBV5-1, with a possible D match to TRBD1 (5 bases). V dropped 4 bases and J dropped 0 bases, with 14 bases sitting between them. This CDR3 has 16 residues. Germline values: CDR1 SGHRS, CDR2 YFSETQ. DNA for the CDR3: TGCGCCAGCAGCCCCCGACAGCAATACTCTGGAAACACCATATATTTT. This translates into CASSPRQQYSGNTIYF. The entire variable domain, with the rest obtained from reference TRBV5-1 and TRBJ1-3, is as follows: KAGVTQTPRYLIKTRGQQVTLSCSPISGHRSVSWYQQTPGQGLQFLFEYFSETQRNKGNFPGRFSGRQFSNSRSEMNVSTLELGDSALYLCASSPRQQYSGNTIYFGEGSWLTVV.

The J gene is TRBJ1-2, the V gene TRBV15, with D unclear. Trimming shortened V by 5 bases and J by 1 base, and 14 bases separated the two germline ends. CDR1 and CDR2 (germline): LNHNV, YYDKDF (reference sequence). There are 15 residues in the CDR3. The CDR3 sequence is CATSPSGSFNYGYTF. The CDR3, as DNA: TGTGCCACCAGCCCCTCGGGAAGTTTTAACTATGGCTACACCTTC.

The DNA of the CDR3 is TGCGCCAGCAGTCCGAGCTCCTACAATGAGCAGTTCTTC. Amino acid sequence: CASSPSSYNEQFF. V and J are TRBV10-1 and TRBJ2-1, with D unclear. The CDR3 has 13 amino acids. V gave up 5 bases and J gave up 0 bases, with 5 bases separating them. The germline V gene has CDR1 WNHNN and CDR2 SYGVQD (reference sequence).

The rearrangement joins TRBV19 to TRBJ2-1; D call uncertain. The ends were cut back, 5 bases at V and 7 bases at J, with 15 bases in the middle. The germline V gene encodes CDR1 LNHDA and CDR2 SQIVND (reference sequence). This CDR3 is 14 amino acids long. CDR3 sequence reads: CASSPTLTVNEQFF. The CDR3 DNA reads as TGTGCCAGTAGTCCTACTTTGACTGTTAATGAGCAGTTCTTC.